Presented here are 9 T cell receptor beta chains from one specimen sequenced in a study of prognosis after radiotherapy for stage I lung cancer. The genomic DNA TCR beta CDR3 region underwent two rounds of multiplex PCR. Round one of PCR was performed, and it used primers specific to each TRBV and TRBJ gene. TCRdb ran MiXCR on the multiplex PCR reads and lists one entry per CDR3 protein. The sample holds approximately 31,000 distinct CDR3 sequences, over 45% seen once. The source was PBMCs, collected before or after stereotactic body radiation therapy (not recorded which). The receptors derive from a donor over 45 with non-small cell lung cancer.

In this sample, this clonotype turned up a few times. A much larger clonotype is one base distant, so this may be a read error. It is likely a read error, because the conserved phenylalanine at the end of the CDR3 is missing. The J gene is TRBJ1-1, the V gene TRBV6-5; D may be TRBD1 (5 bases). This CDR3 has 13 amino acids. The germline V gene encodes CDR1 MNHEY and CDR2 SVGAGI. The V end was cut by 0 bases, the J end by 5 bases, with 7 bases between. The CDR3, as DNA: TGTGCCAGCAGTTACTCGGGGGGGACTGAAGCTTTCCTT. Amino acid sequence: CASSYSGGTEAFL.

The V and J genes are TRBV27 and TRBJ2-1, with D tentatively TRBD2 (6 bases). The CDR3 extends over 15 amino acids. With 5 bases removed from V and 6 bases from J, the gap between germline ends came to 17 bases. Germline CDR1 is MNHEY and CDR2 is SMNVEV (reference sequence). The CDR3 coding sequence is TGTGCCAGCAGTCCCGGGACTTTAACCTTCAATGAGCAGTTCTTC. This gives the protein CASSPGTLTFNEQFF.

This clonotype is judged medium-sized. V and J are TRBV6-1 and TRBJ2-7; 12 nucleotides align to TRBD2. Trimming took 8 bases from V and 7 from J; bases not matched to a gene: 15. Germline V gene sequence: CDR1 MNHNS, CDR2 SASEGT. The CDR3 has 16 amino acids. The CDR3 sequence: CASWRLAGASGREQYF. CDR3 DNA sequence: TGTGCCAGCTGGAGACTAGCGGGAGCCTCCGGTAGGGAGCAGTACTTC.

This clonotype was detected ten times or more. V is TRBV5-1 and J is TRBJ2-1; 7 nucleotides line up with TRBD1. In germline, CDR1 is SGHRS, CDR2 YFSETQ. With V trimmed by 2 bases and J by 8 bases, 10 bases remained unmatched. CDR3 length: 15 amino acids. The CDR3 sequence is CASSLQGPPRDEQFF. CDR3 bases: TGCGCCAGCAGCTTACAGGGGCCCCCTAGGGATGAGCAGTTCTTC.

This clonotype was seen many times. The J gene is TRBJ2-1, the V gene TRBV29-1; D may be TRBD2 (5 bases). CDR1 is SQVTM, CDR2 ANQGSEA, per germline. With 0 bases removed from V and 10 bases from J, the gap between germline ends came to 13 bases. The CDR3 spans 13 residues. This chain's CDR3 is CSVEDWKGVEQFF. The CDR3 DNA reads TGCAGCGTTGAAGATTGGAAGGGAGTAGAGCAGTTCTTC.

This clonotype has at least ten counts. This sequence may be a read error, since a much larger clone differs from it by one base. The genes are TRBV11-1 and TRBJ1-3, with D unresolved. CDR3 length: 12 amino acids. V lost 7 bases and J 5 bases, leaving 9 bases between the germline ends. Germline-derived CDR1 and CDR2 are SGHAT and FQDESV (reference sequence). The CDR3 coding sequence is TGTGCCAGCATCGACCCCCGAAACACCATATATTTT. Translated: CASIDPRNTIYF.

Within the sample, this clonotype is medium-sized. The V call is TRBV5-1, the J call TRBJ2-7; a weak D match, TRBD2 (6 bases). Looked up from germline, CDR1 is SGHRS and CDR2 is YFSETQ. The length of the CDR3 is 16 residues. Trimming cost V 4 bases and J 2 bases, with 19 bases left between them. The CDR3 is CASSAGLVDQPYEQYF. The CDR3 region has the DNA TGCGCCAGCAGCGCGGGACTTGTCGACCAACCCTACGAGCAGTACTTC.

With regard to this clonotype: An end of the junction differs from the germline gene, which may be a read error. This sequence joins TRBV7-3 and TRBJ2-3, with D unresolved. Germline V gene lookup returns CDR1 SGHTA and CDR2 FQGTGA. This CDR3 contains 16 residues. CDR3 sequence (DNA): TGTGCCAGCAGCTTAAATCCCCTACTTTGCACAGATACACAGTATTTT. Protein: CASSLNPLLCTDTQYF.

This clonotype occurred many times. The chain joins TRBV9 to TRBJ2-7; D is unclear. The CDR3 runs to 14 residues. Trimming left V 0 bases short and J 1 base short, with 8 bases between. Germline assignment: CDR1 SGDLS and CDR2 YYNGEE. CDR3 region: CASSVDPGSYEQYF. The CDR3 nucleotides are TGTGCCAGCAGCGTAGACCCCGGATCCTACGAGCAGTACTTC.